The source of this T cell receptor (beta chain) is a study of human T cells and chemical hapten exposure (dated by TCRdb to about 2021). Describing the broader study: For sensitization, 2% DPC in acetone was applied to a 2 cm by 2 cm area of upper inner arm skin. Throughout the roughly 25-week study period, patients were also given weekly therapeutic DPC doses on the scalp. Patch testing was performed on the upper back with Finn chambers containing 0.01% DPC, and the patch tests were scored after 6 days according to International Contact Dermatitis Research Group standards. Most of the patients in the cohort were female, and the cohort covered alopecia areata with under or over 50% scalp involvement, alopecia totalis and alopecia universalis. Libraries were pooled for sequencing, and per-sample TCR yields varied mainly because of small differences in library volumes within the pool. Peripheral blood TCR repertoire changes were tracked in vivo in alopecia patients during primary and secondary sensitization to the hapten diphenylcyclopropenone (DPC). Patient blood was sampled pre-sensitization (week 0) and at 2, 6 and about 24 weeks after DPC sensitization. About 30 alopecia patients provided blood for TCR sequencing at one to four time points (pre-sensitization, 2, 6 and 24 weeks). Overall results and qualifications from the work: After repeated subsampling, changes were observed in the strength of the expansion versus patch-test correlation and in the threshold at which the correlation became significant. The number of TCRs above 1 in 1000 frequency did not change with DPC sensitization; there was no evidence of global repertoire structure alterations. Because all patients had alopecia, a presumed autoimmune disease, the immune response of the patients might differ from that of healthy individuals. Compared with pre-sensitization or healthy control sets, expanded TCRs formed significantly more large CDR3 similarity clusters, which is consistent with antigen-driven responses. Patch test score correlated positively with the number of PT1 expanded TCRs, reaching significance at thresholds 8, 16 and 32 but not at 4.

The library relied on RACE. Sequencing was carried out with a NextSeq 500. During library preparation, unique molecular identifiers were attached to individual cDNA molecules so that TCRs could be counted in a quantitative, reproducible way. Each blood RNA sample was used to sequence both TCR alpha and TCR beta chains. The study's own analysis went as follows. Samples had a median of about 90,000 TCRs, with a range from roughly 23,224 to 700,000. V, J and CDR3 annotation of the TCR reads was carried out using the Decombinator software suite. To make PS versus PT1 abundance plots, every sample was subsampled to the same number of TCRs (28,000). TCRs were defined as expanded if absent before sensitization and observed at least eight times at the 2-week time point. The public reads were run again by TCRdb, first through fastp at Q25 and then through MiXCR, and only productive beta chains were kept. Identical CDR3 proteins give one entry, which carries the most common genes and DNA. TCRdb, not the original authors, processed these V and J calls. Recorded for this sample are about 290,000 distinct CDR3 sequences; almost 8% of them occurred a single time. 1.2% of the sample belongs to the ten largest clones.

For CDR1 and CDR2, the germline V gene lists SNHLY and FYNNEI. The CDR3 starts with the cysteine, ends with the phenylalanine, and has 17 residues. Only the CDR3 DNA is retained, 51 bases long and in frame from the first base. Trimming removed 0 bases from V and 0 bases from J, leaving 9 bases between the germline ends. This clonotype has just a few counts. What antigen it recognizes has not been identified. No base quality values were provided; no much bigger clone lies one nucleotide off. What this sample's time point label stands for: pre-sensitization, week 0. The intended sense of this specimen's treatment or condition label: therapeutic diphenylcyclopropenone sensitization with weekly scalp DPC. Blood at each patch-test visit was drawn before the patch test was applied. Eligible patients were aged 18 to 70, diagnosed with alopecia, deemed suitable for DPC therapy, and excluded if pregnant. Total RNA was isolated from unfractionated whole blood collected in Tempus Blood RNA tubes.

The source was whole blood, collected in connection with sensitization to the hapten diphenylcyclopropenone (DPC). This receptor was obtained from a man in his late teens or twenties with alopecia areata. Some clones in this sample may be carry-over from other donors' samples. Recombination connected TRBV2 to TRBJ2-6; a confident D gene designation cannot be given. The CDR3 region: CASSEAAISSGANVLTF. In nucleotide form, the sequence is TGTGCCAGCAGTGAAGCGGCTATCTCCTCTGGGGCCAACGTCCTGACTTTC.